This TCR beta chain was captured in a study of blood T cell repertoires in COVID-19. Study-level information: The United States, Italy and Spain provided the acute and convalescent COVID-19 samples.

The method was immunoSEQ multiplex PCR; TCRdb's version includes in-frame clones alone and lacks a portion of them. This table holds 55,000 to 80,000 clones, roughly 80% found once. Germline loops: CDR1 LNHDA, CDR2 SQIVND (reference sequence). The CDR3 length is 15 residues. V lost 7 bases, J lost 3 bases, and 7 bases stayed unmatched. The clonotype comes from a woman aged 80 or over with acute or convalescent COVID-19. What was sequenced was peripheral blood. This sequence joins TRBV19 and TRBJ2-1; 9 bases match TRBD2. The CDR3: CASTAGTSNYNEQFF. As DNA, the CDR3 is TGTGCCAGTACCGCCGGGACTAGCAACTACAATGAGCAGTTCTTC.